This T cell receptor beta chain stems from a study of T cell responses to AZD1222 COVID-19 vaccine. General observations from the study: A mostly white British donor set with more females was recruited, and clonal diversity was possibly underestimated.

With regard to this clone: Its antigen is still unknown.

Sequencing used immunoSEQ multiplex PCR; TCRdb keeps in-frame clones, though not all of them. This sample has over 95,000 clones, with 75% to 90% found just once. Germline assignment: CDR1 GTSNPN and CDR2 SVGIG (reference sequence). Trimming took 1 base from V and 3 from J; bases not matched to a gene: 2. CDR3 length: 13 amino acids. Specimen: peripheral blood, collected on day 0 of AZD1222 vaccination. The clonotype comes from an adult in good health. The chain is built from TRBV30 and TRBJ1-2; TRBD1 matches 7 bases. CDR3 residues: CAWSGGTDYGYTF. The CDR3 DNA is TGTGCCTGGAGTGGAGGGACAGACTATGGCTACACCTTC. The variable domain in full, with the rest retrieved from reference TRBV30 and TRBJ1-2, is SQTIHQWPATLVQPVGSPLSLECTVEGTSNPNLYWYRQAAGRGLQLLFYSVGIGQISSEVPQNLSASRPQDRQFILSSKKLLLSDSGFYLCAWSGGTDYGYTFGSGTRLTVV.